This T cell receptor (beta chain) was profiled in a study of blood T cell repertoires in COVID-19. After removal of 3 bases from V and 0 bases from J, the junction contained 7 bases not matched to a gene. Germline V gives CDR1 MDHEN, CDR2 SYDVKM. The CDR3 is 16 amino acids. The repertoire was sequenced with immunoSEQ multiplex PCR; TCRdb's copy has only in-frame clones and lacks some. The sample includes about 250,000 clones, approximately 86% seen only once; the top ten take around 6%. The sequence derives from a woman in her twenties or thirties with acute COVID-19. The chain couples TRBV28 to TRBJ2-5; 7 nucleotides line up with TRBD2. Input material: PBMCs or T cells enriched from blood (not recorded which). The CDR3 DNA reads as TGTGCCAGCAGTTTGGGGGGGAGCCTACACCAAGAGACCCAGTACTTC. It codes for CASSLGGSLHQETQYF.